The rows below give T cell receptor beta chains drawn from one sample of a study of regulatory T cells in long-lasting Graves disease. TCRdb ran MiXCR on the multiplex PCR reads and lists one entry per CDR3 protein. The sample contains 300,000 to 400,000 distinct CDR3 sequences, 20% of which appear only once. The sequenced sample was peripheral blood mononuclear cells (PBMCs), obtained when the disease was refractory, from a patient treated with antithyroid drugs. Receptors originate from a female donor with Graves disease. Each CDR3 is given with its conserved first and last residue. The D gene is left open where the match is weak. Rows may omit the clone size; those that give it use once, few, many or a size class.

j_call	clone_size	v_call	d_call	cdr3_nt	cdr3_aa
TRBJ1-1	few	TRBV6-4	-	TGTGCCAGCAGTGACAGGGCTCCCACTGAAGCTTTCTTT	CASSDRAPTEAFF
TRBJ2-1	-	TRBV28	TRBD2	TGTGCCAGCAGTCGGGGACTAGCGGGAGGCCGACCAGGTTCACAGTTCTTC	CASSRGLAGGRPGSQFF
TRBJ1-2	-	TRBV10-2	-	TGCGCCAGCAGTGAGGGACCGAACTATGGCTACACCTTC	CASSEGPNYGYTF
TRBJ1-1	few	TRBV7-2	-	TGTGCCAGCAGCTTAAGGGCCCCGGGAGCTGGGAACACTGAAGCTTTCTTT	CASSLRAPGAGNTEAFF
TRBJ2-2	-	TRBV10-3	TRBD2	TGTGCCATCAGTACCCCTAGCGGTCTAACGATCGGGGAGCTGTTTTTT	CAISTPSGLTIGELFF
TRBJ1-1	few	TRBV7-9	-	TGTGCCAGCAGCTCCGAAGGTACTGAAGCTTTCTTT	CASSSEGTEAFF
TRBJ1-5	-	TRBV6-2/TRBV6-3	-	TGTGCCAGCAGTTCCACAGGGAGGGATTACAATCAGCCCCAGCATTTT	CASSSTGRDYNQPQHF
TRBJ1-1	many	TRBV7-2	-	TGTGCCAGCACCACCCCCCGACACTCGACGGACACTGAAGCTTTCTTT	CASTTPRHSTDTEAFF
TRBJ2-7	many	TRBV29-1	-	TGCAGCGTTGAGGACCGTACCCACTACGAGCAGTACTTC	CSVEDRTHYEQYF
TRBJ1-5	-	TRBV19	-	TGTGCCAGTAGTATGGTGGCCCAGGGTCAGCCCCAGCATTTT	CASSMVAQGQPQHF